This TCR beta chain was obtained from a study of CD8 T cells in Susac syndrome. RNA was extracted with the RNeasy kit, and a quantity of about 0.45 to 1 ug was reverse transcribed using random hexamers. With immunoSEQ multiplex PCR, TCR beta CDR3 was amplified across 54 Vbeta and 13 Jbeta. A single record per CDR3 protein comes from TCRdb applying MiXCR to the immunoSEQ multiplex PCR reads. The table records 200,000 or so distinct CDR3 sequences, 90% to 95% of them present only once. This CDR3 has 14 residues. Germline V gene lookup returns CDR1 DFQATT and CDR2 SNEGSKA (reference sequence). With 0 bases removed from V and 6 bases from J, the gap between germline ends came to 13 bases. The multiple sclerosis controls were treatment-naive patients, and their relapsing-remitting disease was stable or active.

The chain has TRBV20-1 and TRBJ2-3; the D gene is possibly TRBD1 (5 bases). The clonotype was recovered from a human donor with multiple sclerosis. The sequenced material came from CD4+ T cells from PBMCs. CDR3: CSARDRRGWDTQYF. The CDR3 coding sequence is TGCAGTGCTAGAGATCGAAGGGGATGGGATACGCAGTATTTT.